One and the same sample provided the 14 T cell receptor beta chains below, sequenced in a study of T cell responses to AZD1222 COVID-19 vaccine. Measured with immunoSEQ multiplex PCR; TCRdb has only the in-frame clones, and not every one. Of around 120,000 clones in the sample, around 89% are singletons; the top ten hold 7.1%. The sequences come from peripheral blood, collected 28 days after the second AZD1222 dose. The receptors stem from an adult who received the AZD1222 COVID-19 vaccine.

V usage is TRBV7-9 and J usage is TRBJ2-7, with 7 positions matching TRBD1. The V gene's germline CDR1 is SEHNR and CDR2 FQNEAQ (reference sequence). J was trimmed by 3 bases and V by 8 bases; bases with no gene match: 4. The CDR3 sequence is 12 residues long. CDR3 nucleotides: TGTGCCAGCTCGAGGGGGCTCTACGAGCAGTACTTC. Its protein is CASSRGLYEQYF. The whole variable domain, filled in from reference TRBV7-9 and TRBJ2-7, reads DTGVSQNPRHKITKRGQNVTFRCDPISEHNRLYWYRQTLGQGPEFLTYFQNEAQLEKSRLLSDRFSAERPKGSFSTLEIQRTEQGDSAMYLCASSRGLYEQYFGPGTRLTVT.

The CDR3 bases are TGTGCCAGCAGCTTAGGGTCAAACACCGGGGAGCTGTTTTTT. Amino acids: CASSLGSNTGELFF. The chain couples TRBV7-3 to TRBJ2-2; D is undetermined. V lost 2 bases to trimming and J lost 2 bases, with 6 bases between them. The CDR3 has 14 residues. CDR1 is SGHTA and CDR2 is FQGTGA in the germline V gene. The whole variable domain, filled in from reference TRBV7-3 and TRBJ2-2, reads GAGVSQTPSNKVTEKGKYVELRCDPISGHTALYWYRQSLGQGPEFLIYFQGTGAADDSGLPNDRFFAVRPEGSVSTLKIQRTERGDSAVYLCASSLGSNTGELFFGEGSRLTVL.

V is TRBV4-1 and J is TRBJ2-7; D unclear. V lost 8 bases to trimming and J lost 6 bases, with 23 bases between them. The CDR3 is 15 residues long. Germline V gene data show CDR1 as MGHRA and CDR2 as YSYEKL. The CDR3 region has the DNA TGCGCCAGCGACATCATCAGTCGTCACCCGTCCGAGCAGTACTTC. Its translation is CASDIISRHPSEQYF.

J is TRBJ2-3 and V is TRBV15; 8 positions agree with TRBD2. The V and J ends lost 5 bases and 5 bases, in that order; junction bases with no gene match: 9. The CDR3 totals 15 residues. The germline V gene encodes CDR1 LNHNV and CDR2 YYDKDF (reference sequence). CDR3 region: CATSPSRGVGDTQYF. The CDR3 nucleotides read TGTGCCACCAGCCCATCGCGGGGGGTTGGAGATACGCAGTATTTT.

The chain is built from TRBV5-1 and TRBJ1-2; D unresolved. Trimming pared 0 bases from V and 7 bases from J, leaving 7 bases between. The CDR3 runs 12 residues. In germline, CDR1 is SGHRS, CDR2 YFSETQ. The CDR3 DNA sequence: TGCGCCAGCAGCTTGGATGCTTCTGGCTACACCTTC. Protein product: CASSLDASGYTF.

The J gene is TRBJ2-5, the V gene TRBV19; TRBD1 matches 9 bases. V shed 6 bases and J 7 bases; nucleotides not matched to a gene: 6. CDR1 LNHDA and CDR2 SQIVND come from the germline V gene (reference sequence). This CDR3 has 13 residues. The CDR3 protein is CASRDRGVGTQYF. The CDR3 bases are TGTGCCAGTAGGGACAGGGGAGTGGGGACCCAGTACTTC.

The DNA for the CDR3 is TGCAGCGTTGAGAGGCAGGGGAACACTGAAGCTTTCTTT. This translates into CSVERQGNTEAFF. V is TRBV29-1 and J is TRBJ1-1; perhaps TRBD1 as D (5 bases). V lost 3 bases and J lost 1, with 9 bases in between. Germline V lookup: CDR1 SQVTM, CDR2 ANQGSEA. The CDR3 runs 13 residues.

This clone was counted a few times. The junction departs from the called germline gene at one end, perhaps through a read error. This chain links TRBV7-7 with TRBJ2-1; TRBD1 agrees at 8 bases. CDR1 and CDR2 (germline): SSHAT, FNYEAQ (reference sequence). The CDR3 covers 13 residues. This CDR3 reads CASSLTGGLEQFF. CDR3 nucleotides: TGTGCTAGCAGCTTAACAGGGGGGCTTGAGCAGTTCTTC. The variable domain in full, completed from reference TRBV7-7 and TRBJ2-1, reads GAGVSQSPRYKVTKRGQDVTLRCDPISSHATLYWYQQALGQGPEFLTYFNYEAQPDKSGLPSDRFSAERPEGSISTLTIQRTEQRDSAMYRCASSLTGGLEQFFGPGTRLTVL.

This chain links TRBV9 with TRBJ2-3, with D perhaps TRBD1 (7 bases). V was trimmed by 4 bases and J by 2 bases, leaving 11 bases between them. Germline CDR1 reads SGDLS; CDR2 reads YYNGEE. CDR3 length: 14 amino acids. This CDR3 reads CASSPRGVTDTQYF. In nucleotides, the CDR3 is TGTGCCAGCAGCCCCAGGGGGGTCACAGATACGCAGTATTTT.

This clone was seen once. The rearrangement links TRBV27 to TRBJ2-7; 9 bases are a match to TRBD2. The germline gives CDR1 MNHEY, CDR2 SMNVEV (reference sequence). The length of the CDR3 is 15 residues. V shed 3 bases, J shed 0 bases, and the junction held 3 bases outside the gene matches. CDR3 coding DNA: TGTGCCAGCAGTTTGGCTAGCGGGAACTCCTACGAGCAGTACTTC. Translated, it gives CASSLASGNSYEQYF.

The CDR3 DNA reads as TGTGCCAGCAGCTTACGGACAGGGGGCGCAGACACTGAAGCTTTCTTT. The encoded protein is CASSLRTGGADTEAFF. V and J are TRBV11-3 and TRBJ1-1; TRBD1 aligns across 11 bases. V lost 2 bases, J lost 3 bases, and 5 bases stayed unmatched. The CDR3 spans 16 residues. Germline lookup yields CDR1 SGHNT and CDR2 YENEEA.

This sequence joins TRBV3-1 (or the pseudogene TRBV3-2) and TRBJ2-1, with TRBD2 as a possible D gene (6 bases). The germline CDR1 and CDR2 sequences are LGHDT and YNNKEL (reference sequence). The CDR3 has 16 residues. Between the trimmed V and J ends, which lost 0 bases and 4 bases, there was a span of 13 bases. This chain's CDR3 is CASSQDPAGRYNEQFF. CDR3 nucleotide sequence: TGTGCCAGCAGCCAAGATCCCGCGGGGAGATACAATGAGCAGTTCTTC.

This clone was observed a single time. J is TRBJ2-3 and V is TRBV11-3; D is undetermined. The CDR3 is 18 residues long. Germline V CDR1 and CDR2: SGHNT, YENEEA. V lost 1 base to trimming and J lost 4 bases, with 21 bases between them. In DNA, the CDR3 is TGTGCCAGCAGCTTAGGAACAATTGTCGGTATCGCGGCAGATACGCAGTATTTT. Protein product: CASSLGTIVGIAADTQYF.

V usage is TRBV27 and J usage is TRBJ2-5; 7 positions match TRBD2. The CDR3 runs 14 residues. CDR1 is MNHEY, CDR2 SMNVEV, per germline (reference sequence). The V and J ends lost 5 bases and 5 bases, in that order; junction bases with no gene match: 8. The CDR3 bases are TGTGCCAGCAGTGCACAACGGGGGGTGGAGACCCAGTACTTC. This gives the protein CASSAQRGVETQYF.